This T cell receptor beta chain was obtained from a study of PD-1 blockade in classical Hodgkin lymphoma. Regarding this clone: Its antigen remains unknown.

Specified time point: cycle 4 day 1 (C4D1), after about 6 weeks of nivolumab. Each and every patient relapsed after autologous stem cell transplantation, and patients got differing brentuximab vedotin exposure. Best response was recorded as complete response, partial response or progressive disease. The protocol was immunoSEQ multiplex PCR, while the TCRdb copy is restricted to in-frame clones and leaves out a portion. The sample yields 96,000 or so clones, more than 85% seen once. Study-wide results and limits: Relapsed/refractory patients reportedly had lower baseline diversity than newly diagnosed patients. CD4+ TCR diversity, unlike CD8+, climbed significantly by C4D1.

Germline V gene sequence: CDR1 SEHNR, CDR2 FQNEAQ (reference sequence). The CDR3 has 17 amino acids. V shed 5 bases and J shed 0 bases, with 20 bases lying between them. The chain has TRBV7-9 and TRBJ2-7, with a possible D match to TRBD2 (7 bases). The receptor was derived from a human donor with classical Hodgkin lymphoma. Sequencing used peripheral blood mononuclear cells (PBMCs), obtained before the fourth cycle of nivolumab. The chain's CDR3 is CASSDPAGSGDSYEQYF. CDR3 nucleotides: TGTGCCAGCAGCGATCCAGCGGGGTCAGGGGACTCCTACGAGCAGTACTTC.